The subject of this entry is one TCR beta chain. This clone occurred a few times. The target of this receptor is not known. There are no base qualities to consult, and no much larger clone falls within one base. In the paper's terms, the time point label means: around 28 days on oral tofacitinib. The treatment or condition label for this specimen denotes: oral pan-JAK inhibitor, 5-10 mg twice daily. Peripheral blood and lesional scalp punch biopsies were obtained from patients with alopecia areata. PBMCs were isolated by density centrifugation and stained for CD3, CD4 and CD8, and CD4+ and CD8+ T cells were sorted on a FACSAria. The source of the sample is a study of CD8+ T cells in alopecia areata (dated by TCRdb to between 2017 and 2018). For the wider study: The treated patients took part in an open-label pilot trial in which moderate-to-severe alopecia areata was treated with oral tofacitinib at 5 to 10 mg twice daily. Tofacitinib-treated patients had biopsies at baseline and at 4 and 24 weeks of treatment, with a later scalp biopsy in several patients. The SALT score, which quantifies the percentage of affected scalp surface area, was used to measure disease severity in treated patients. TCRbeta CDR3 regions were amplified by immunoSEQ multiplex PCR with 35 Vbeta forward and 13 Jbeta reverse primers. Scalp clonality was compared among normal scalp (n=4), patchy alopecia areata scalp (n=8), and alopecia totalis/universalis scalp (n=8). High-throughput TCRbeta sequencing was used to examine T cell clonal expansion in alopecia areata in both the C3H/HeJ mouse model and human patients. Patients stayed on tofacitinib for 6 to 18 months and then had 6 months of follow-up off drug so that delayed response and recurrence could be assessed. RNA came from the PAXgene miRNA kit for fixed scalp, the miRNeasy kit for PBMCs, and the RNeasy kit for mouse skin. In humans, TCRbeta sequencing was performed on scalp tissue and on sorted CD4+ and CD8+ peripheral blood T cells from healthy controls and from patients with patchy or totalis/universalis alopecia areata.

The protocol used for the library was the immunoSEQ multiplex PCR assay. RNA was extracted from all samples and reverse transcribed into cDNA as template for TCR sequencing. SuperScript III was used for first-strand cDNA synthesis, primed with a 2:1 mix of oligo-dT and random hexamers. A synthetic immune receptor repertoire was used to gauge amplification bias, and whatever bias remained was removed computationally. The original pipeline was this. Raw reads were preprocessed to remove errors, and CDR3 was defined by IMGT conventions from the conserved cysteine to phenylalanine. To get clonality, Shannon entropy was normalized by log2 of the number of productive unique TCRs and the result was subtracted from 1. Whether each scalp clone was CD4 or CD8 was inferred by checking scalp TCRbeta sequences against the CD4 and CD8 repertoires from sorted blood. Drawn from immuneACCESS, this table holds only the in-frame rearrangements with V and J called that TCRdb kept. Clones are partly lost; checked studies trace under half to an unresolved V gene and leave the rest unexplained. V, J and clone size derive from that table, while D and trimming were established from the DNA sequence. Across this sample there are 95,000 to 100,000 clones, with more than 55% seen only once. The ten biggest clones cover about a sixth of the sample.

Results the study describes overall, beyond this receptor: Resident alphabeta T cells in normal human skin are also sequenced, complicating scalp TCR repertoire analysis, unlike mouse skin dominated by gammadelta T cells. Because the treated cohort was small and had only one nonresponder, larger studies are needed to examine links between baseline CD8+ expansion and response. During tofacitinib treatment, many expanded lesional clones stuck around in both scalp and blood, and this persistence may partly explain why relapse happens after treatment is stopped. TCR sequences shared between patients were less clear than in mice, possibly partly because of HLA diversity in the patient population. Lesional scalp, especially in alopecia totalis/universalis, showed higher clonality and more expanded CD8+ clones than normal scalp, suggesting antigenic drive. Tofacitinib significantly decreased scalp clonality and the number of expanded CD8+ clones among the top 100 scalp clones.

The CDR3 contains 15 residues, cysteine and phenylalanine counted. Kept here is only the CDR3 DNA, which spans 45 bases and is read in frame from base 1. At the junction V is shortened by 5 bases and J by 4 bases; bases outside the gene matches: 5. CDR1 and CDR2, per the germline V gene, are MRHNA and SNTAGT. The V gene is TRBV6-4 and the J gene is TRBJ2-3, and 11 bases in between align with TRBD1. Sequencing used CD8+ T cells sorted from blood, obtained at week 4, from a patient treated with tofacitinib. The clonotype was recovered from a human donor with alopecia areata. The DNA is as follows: TGTGCCAGCAGTCTCGGACAGGGGGCCTCAGATACGCAGTATTTT. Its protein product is CASSLGQGASDTQYF.